The 30 T cell receptor beta chains listed next were all sequenced from one sample in a study of regulatory T cells in long-lasting Graves disease. Building the TCR beta libraries relied on iRepertoire HTBI primers, and CDR3 regions underwent Arm-PCR. One entry per CDR3 protein results from TCRdb running MiXCR on the multiplex PCR reads. Here the sample spans about 360,000 distinct CDR3 sequences, around 15% being singletons. Time point given: newly diagnosed GD, antithyroid drugs for less than 3 months. PBMCs were the source of the RNA used for TCR sequencing. The same data also contributed to another study, on T cells in Graves' hyperthyroidism and ophthalmopathy.

This specimen was peripheral blood mononuclear cells (PBMCs), taken at new diagnosis, from a patient treated with antithyroid drugs. The receptors here all came from a young woman with Graves disease.

This clonotype came up many times. J is TRBJ2-5 and V is TRBV28, with 11 nucleotides matching TRBD2. CDR3 length: 18 amino acids. The V segment lost 6 bases and the J segment 1 base; nucleotides outside the gene matches: 13. Germline V gives CDR1 MDHEN, CDR2 SYDVKM. The CDR3 DNA reads as TGTGCCAGCAGGGGGACTAGCGGAGGTGAGGGGACCCAAGAGACCCAGTACTTC. This codes for CASRGTSGGEGTQETQYF.

For this clonotype: A read error is possible here, since a much larger clone lies one base away. The gene calls are TRBV11-2 and TRBJ2-7, with TRBD2 matching 9 bases. The CDR3 runs 15 residues. The germline CDR1 and CDR2 sequences are SGHAT and FQNNGV. The CDR3 nucleotides read TGTGCCAGCAACTTAGGAGGGACTAGCTGGAGCGAGCAGTACTTC. The encoded protein is CASNLGGTSWSEQYF.

This clonotype came up a few times. This chain links TRBV10-1 with TRBJ2-4; weak D call: TRBD1 (5 bases). CDR3 length equals 12 residues. Germline V gene data show CDR1 as WNHNN and CDR2 as SYGVQD (reference sequence). Deletions cut 3 bases from V and 9 bases from J, with 9 bases between. CDR3 loop: CASSDSGSIQYF. CDR3 nucleotides: TGCGCCAGCAGTGACTCAGGGTCCATTCAGTACTTC.

This clonotype was picked up many times. As DNA, the CDR3 is TGCGCCAGCAGCCCCCCGCCCCATCGGCGGACTAACTATGGCTACACCTTC. Translation gives CASSPPPHRRTNYGYTF. The chain has TRBV5-1 and TRBJ1-2; D gene uncertain. The CDR3 contains 17 residues. V shed 4 bases and J shed 0 bases, with 19 bases lying between them. Germline-derived CDR1 and CDR2 are SGHRS and YFSETQ.

This clonotype was found a few times. The chain has TRBV7-9 and TRBJ2-1; the match to TRBD2 covers 12 bases. The length of the CDR3 is 16 residues. Germline trimming cut 5 bases from V and 10 bases from J; bases unmatched to any gene: 12. CDR1 and CDR2 (germline): SEHNR, FQNEAQ (reference sequence). This CDR3 is CASSQPGLAGTGEQFF. The DNA for the CDR3 is TGTGCCAGCAGCCAGCCGGGACTAGCGGGTACAGGGGAGCAGTTCTTC.

The chain has TRBV29-1 and TRBJ2-4, with a tentative D call TRBD1 (5 bases). V lost 4 bases and J 2 bases, leaving 12 bases between the germline ends. Germline V gene lookup returns CDR1 SQVTM and CDR2 ANQGSEA. This CDR3 is 14 amino acids long. The chain's CDR3 is CSVARGESKNIQYF. The CDR3 coding sequence is TGCAGCGTTGCTAGGGGTGAATCCAAAAACATTCAGTACTTC.

This clonotype was detected many times. The chain employs TRBV3-1 and TRBJ1-6; D might be TRBD1 (5 bases). Germline CDR1 is LGHDT and CDR2 is YNNKEL (reference sequence). The CDR3 consists of 13 residues. V gave up 8 bases and J gave up 9 bases, with 14 bases separating them. CDR3 in amino acids: CASRRERGSPLHF. CDR3 coding DNA: TGTGCCAGCCGTCGGGAGAGGGGTTCACCCCTCCACTTT.

This clonotype came up a few times. The chain is built from TRBV5-1 and TRBJ2-2; D may be TRBD2 (5 bases). Deletions cut 0 bases from V and 6 bases from J, with 15 bases between. The germline gives CDR1 SGHRS, CDR2 YFSETQ. The CDR3 totals 16 residues. CDR3 in amino acids: CASSLETRVLAGELFF. The CDR3, as DNA: TGCGCCAGCAGCTTGGAAACTAGGGTATTGGCCGGGGAGCTGTTTTTT.

This clonotype showed up many times. The V and J genes are TRBV20-1 and TRBJ2-1, with 14 bases lining up with TRBD2. Germline values: CDR1 DFQATT, CDR2 SNEGSKA (reference sequence). The CDR3 length is 15 residues. With V trimmed by 3 bases and J by 10 bases, 8 bases remained unmatched. CDR3 in DNA: TGCAGTGCTAGTGGGGGACTAGCGGGAGTCTCCGAGCAGTTCTTC. Translated, it gives CSASGGLAGVSEQFF.

This clonotype was recorded many times. The chain uses TRBV7-6 and TRBJ2-1, with 15 nucleotides matching TRBD2. V lost 4 bases and J lost 0; bases outside the gene matches: 10. Germline V gives CDR1 SGHVS, CDR2 FNYEAQ. There are 20 residues in the CDR3. The chain's CDR3 is CASSSPGTSGGYSSYNEQFF. In DNA form, the CDR3 reads TGTGCCAGCAGCTCTCCCGGGACTAGCGGGGGGTATAGCTCCTACAATGAGCAGTTCTTC.

This clonotype has a single count. V usage is TRBV5-5 and J usage is TRBJ1-3, with D possibly being TRBD1 (5 bases). The V end was cut by 4 bases, the J end by 4 bases, with 15 bases between. Germline V gene data show CDR1 as SGHKS and CDR2 as YYEKEE (reference sequence). The CDR3 covers 15 residues. CDR3 DNA: TGTGCCAGCAGCCGCCAAGTAGGGACCGGAAACACCATATATTTT. Encoded protein: CASSRQVGTGNTIYF. Combining the CDR3 with reference TRBV5-5 and TRBJ1-3 gives the whole variable domain DAGVTQSPTHLIKTRGQQVTLRCSPISGHKSVSWYQQVLGQGPQFIFQYYEKEERGRGNFPDRFSARQFPNYSSELNVNALLLGDSALYLCASSRQVGTGNTIYFGEGSWLTVV.

In this sample, this clonotype turned up many times. The chain employs TRBV2 and TRBJ2-7; D remains unclear. CDR3 length equals 14 residues. The germline V and J ends were trimmed by 3 bases and 7 bases, with 16 bases remaining between them. Germline lookup yields CDR1 SNHLY and CDR2 FYNNEI. This CDR3 is CASSDKWKYWEQYF. DNA of the CDR3: TGTGCCAGCAGTGATAAGTGGAAGTATTGGGAGCAGTACTTC.

The chain recombines TRBV10-1 with TRBJ2-5; 11 nucleotides align to TRBD2. The J segment lost 3 bases and the V segment lost 3 bases, leaving 12 bases of the junction unmatched. Germline V CDR1 and CDR2: WNHNN, SYGVQD (reference sequence). This CDR3 spans 18 amino acids. CDR3 nucleotide sequence: TGCGCCAGCAGTGACCCGCCCGGGACTAGCGGTGCTGAAGAGACCCAGTACTTC. As protein: CASSDPPGTSGAEETQYF.

This clonotype has more than one count but fewer than ten. This chain uses TRBV5-4 with TRBJ2-1; 8 positions agree with TRBD2. The CDR3 has 15 amino acids. With 0 bases clipped from V and 5 bases from J, the junction kept 4 bases outside the gene matches. Germline values: CDR1 SGHNT, CDR2 YYREEE (reference sequence). CDR3 amino acids: CASSLDRGGHNEQFF. In DNA, the CDR3 is TGTGCCAGCAGCTTGGATCGGGGGGGCCACAATGAGCAGTTCTTC.

This chain's CDR3 is CASSINVWTFGTQYF. The CDR3 DNA reads as TGTGCCAGTAGTATTAATGTTTGGACTTTTGGGACCCAGTACTTC. The chain carries TRBV19 and TRBJ2-5; possible D gene TRBD2, 5 bases. V was clipped by 3 bases and J by 7 bases, with 18 bases between them. Germline V gene sequence: CDR1 LNHDA, CDR2 SQIVND (reference sequence). The CDR3 runs to 15 residues.

The chain is built from TRBV14 and TRBJ2-4; a possible D gene is TRBD2 (7 bases). The CDR3 runs to 15 residues. The V gene lost 3 bases and the J gene lost 7 bases, with 16 bases spanning the gap. Looked up from germline, CDR1 is SGHDN and CDR2 is FVKESK. This CDR3 reads CASSQRGGPLNIQYF. The DNA of the CDR3 is TGTGCCAGCAGCCAGAGGGGGGGGCCCTTGAACATTCAGTACTTC.

V is TRBV28 and J is TRBJ1-1; D remains ambiguous. CDR3 length equals 13 residues. Germline assignment: CDR1 MDHEN and CDR2 SYDVKM. The V gene lost 7 bases and the J gene lost 0 bases, with 9 bases spanning the gap. The CDR3 protein is CASIETVNTEAFF. As DNA, the CDR3 is TGTGCCAGCATCGAAACGGTGAACACTGAAGCTTTCTTT.

Many counts were recorded for this clonotype. The chain recombines TRBV13 with TRBJ2-7; D is unclear. This CDR3 contains 12 residues. Germline values: CDR1 PRHDT, CDR2 FYEKMQ (reference sequence). V was trimmed by 5 bases and J by 2 bases, leaving 7 bases between them. The CDR3 DNA sequence: TGTGCCAGCAGCCAAGATACCTACGAGCAGTACTTC. This codes for CASSQDTYEQYF.

This clonotype was seen repeatedly, ten times or more. This chain links TRBV5-1 with TRBJ2-1; 9 nucleotides agree with TRBD2. The CDR3 is 17 residues long. Germline lookup yields CDR1 SGHRS and CDR2 YFSETQ. J was trimmed by 1 base and V by 0 bases; bases with no gene match: 5. For the CDR3, the DNA is TGCGCCAGCAGCTTGGCCAGTAGCGGGAGTTCCTACAATGAGCAGTTCTTC. Translating gives CASSLASSGSSYNEQFF.

Many counts were recorded for this clonotype. The rearrangement joins TRBV20-1 to TRBJ2-1; 8 nucleotides agree with TRBD2. CDR3 size: 18 residues. V gave up 0 bases and J gave up 2 bases; unmatched junction bases: 12. Germline V gene lookup returns CDR1 DFQATT and CDR2 SNEGSKA (reference sequence). In DNA form, the CDR3 reads TGCAGTGCTAGAGATAGTGGCGGGAGGCATGGGACCTACAATGAGCAGTTCTTC. It codes for CSARDSGGRHGTYNEQFF.

This clonotype appeared many times. The chain uses TRBV11-2 and TRBJ1-5; no clear D. Germline assignment: CDR1 SGHAT and CDR2 FQNNGV. Trimming took off 5 bases at V and 3 bases at J, with 14 bases between the two ends. This CDR3 contains 15 residues. CDR3 region: CASSQLAGSNQPQHF. Here the CDR3 DNA reads TGTGCCAGCAGCCAATTAGCGGGGTCCAATCAGCCCCAGCATTTT.

The chain recombines TRBV6-4 with TRBJ2-2; a weak D match, TRBD2 (5 bases). Deletions cut 4 bases from V and 5 bases from J, with 14 bases between. Germline CDR1 and CDR2: MRHNA and SNTAGT. The CDR3 spans 15 residues. The CDR3 sequence is CASSGGQGGTGELFF. The CDR3 nucleotides read TGTGCCAGCAGTGGAGGGCAAGGAGGTACCGGGGAGCTGTTTTTT.

The chain's CDR3 is CASSMQHNTEAFF. The CDR3 region has the DNA TGTGCCAGTAGTATGCAACACAACACTGAAGCTTTCTTT. The rearrangement joins TRBV19 to TRBJ1-1; D gene ambiguous. Germline lookup yields CDR1 LNHDA and CDR2 SQIVND (reference sequence). Trimming pared 3 bases from V and 2 bases from J, leaving 7 bases between. This CDR3 comprises 13 residues.

This clonotype was observed a handful of times. The chain carries TRBV4-2 and TRBJ2-1; 14 nucleotides agree with TRBD2. The V gene end was trimmed by 6 bases and the J gene end by 2 bases; junction bases not matched to a gene: 9. Germline V gene sequence: CDR1 LGHNA, CDR2 YNFKEQ. This CDR3 is 18 amino acids long. The DNA for the CDR3 is TGTGCCAGCAGTCCAGAGGGACTAGCGGGAGTTGCCTACAATGAGCAGTTCTTC. This translates into CASSPEGLAGVAYNEQFF.

This clonotype was detected a few times. The rearrangement links TRBV7-9 to TRBJ2-7; D gene uncertain. Deletions cut 2 bases from V and 6 bases from J, with 11 bases between. Per germline, CDR1 SEHNR and CDR2 FQNEAQ (reference sequence). The CDR3 has 13 residues. Here the CDR3 reads CASSLLTHIEQYF. The CDR3 nucleotides read TGTGCCAGCAGCTTATTAACCCATATCGAGCAGTACTTC. The whole variable domain, filled in from reference TRBV7-9 and TRBJ2-7, reads DTGVSQNPRHKITKRGQNVTFRCDPISEHNRLYWYRQTLGQGPEFLTYFQNEAQLEKSRLLSDRFSAERPKGSFSTLEIQRTEQGDSAMYLCASSLLTHIEQYFGPGTRLTVT.

This clonotype occurred a few times. The V and J genes are TRBV5-4 and TRBJ2-5; 8 bases map to TRBD1. Germline V gene lookup returns CDR1 SGHNT and CDR2 YYREEE (reference sequence). This CDR3 spans 15 amino acids. V lost 4 bases and J lost 5; bases outside the gene matches: 10. The CDR3 protein is CASSPRTGLRETQYF. The CDR3 DNA follows: TGTGCCAGCAGCCCCAGGACAGGGCTGAGGGAGACCCAGTACTTC.

This clonotype was observed many times. The gene calls are TRBV11-1 and TRBJ1-2, with TRBD1 as a possible D gene (5 bases). Germline lookup yields CDR1 SGHAT and CDR2 FQDESV (reference sequence). Trimming pared 2 bases from V and 7 bases from J, leaving 17 bases between. CDR3 length: 15 amino acids. The chain's CDR3 is CASSLRFREGFGYTF. The CDR3 region has the DNA TGTGCCAGCAGCTTAAGGTTCCGAGAGGGGTTTGGCTACACCTTC.

This clonotype was observed many times. The gene calls are TRBV7-8 and TRBJ2-1, with 8 positions matching TRBD2. J lost 0 bases, V lost 6 bases, and 4 bases had no gene match. The CDR3 runs 15 residues. Germline CDR1 reads SGHVS; CDR2 reads FQNEAQ. The CDR3 region is CASSPAGASYNEQFF. The CDR3 coding sequence is TGTGCCAGCAGTCCAGCGGGGGCCTCCTACAATGAGCAGTTCTTC.

Notes on this clonotype: This may be a read error, as it is one base from a much larger clone. No conserved phenylalanine or tryptophan ends this CDR3, so it is likely a read error. The DNA is omitted, as the CDR3 cannot be located on it reliably, and the CDR3 follows TCRdb's listing. J is TRBJ2-3 and V is TRBV6-1; the table's D call TRBD1 went unverified against the DNA. The CDR3 length is 15 residues, termini included. Germline lookup yields CDR1 MNHNS and CDR2 SASEGT. The CDR3 is CASRPTGGAGNEQFL.

This clonotype was recorded at least ten times. The genes are TRBV30 and TRBJ2-7, with a tentative D call TRBD1 (5 bases). This CDR3 spans 11 amino acids. V was clipped by 5 bases and J by 3 bases, with 8 bases between them. Germline CDR1 is GTSNPN and CDR2 is SVGIG (reference sequence). The CDR3 nucleotides are TGTGCCTGGGACAGTGACTACGAGCAGTACTTC. It yields the protein CAWDSDYEQYF.